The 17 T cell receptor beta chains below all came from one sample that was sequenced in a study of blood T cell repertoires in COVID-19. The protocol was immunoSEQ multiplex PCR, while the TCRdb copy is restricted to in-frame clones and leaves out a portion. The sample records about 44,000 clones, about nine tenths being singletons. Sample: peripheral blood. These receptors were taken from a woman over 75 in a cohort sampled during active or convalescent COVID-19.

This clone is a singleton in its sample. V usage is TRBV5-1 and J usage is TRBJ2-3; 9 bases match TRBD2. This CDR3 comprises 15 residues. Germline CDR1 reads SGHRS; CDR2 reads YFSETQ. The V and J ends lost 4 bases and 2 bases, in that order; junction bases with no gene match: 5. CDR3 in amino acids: CASSGVAGVTDTQYF. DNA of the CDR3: TGCGCCAGCAGCGGGGTAGCGGGGGTCACAGATACGCAGTATTTT. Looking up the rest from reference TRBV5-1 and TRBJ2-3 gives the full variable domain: KAGVTQTPRYLIKTRGQQVTLSCSPISGHRSVSWYQQTPGQGLQFLFEYFSETQRNKGNFPGRFSGRQFSNSRSEMNVSTLELGDSALYLCASSGVAGVTDTQYFGPGTRLTVL.

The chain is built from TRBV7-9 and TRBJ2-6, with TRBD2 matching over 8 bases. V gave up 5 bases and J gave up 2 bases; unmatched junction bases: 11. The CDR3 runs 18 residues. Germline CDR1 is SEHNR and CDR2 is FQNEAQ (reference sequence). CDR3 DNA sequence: TGTGCCAGCAGCCCCCCCATGGGTAGCGGGACTGGGGCCAACGTCCTGACTTTC. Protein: CASSPPMGSGTGANVLTF.

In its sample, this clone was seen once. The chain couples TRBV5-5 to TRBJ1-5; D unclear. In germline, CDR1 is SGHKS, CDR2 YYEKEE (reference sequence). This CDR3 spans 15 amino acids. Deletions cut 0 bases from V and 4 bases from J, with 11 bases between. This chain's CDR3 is CASSLVGSPNQPQHF. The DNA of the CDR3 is TGTGCCAGCAGCTTGGTGGGCTCCCCAAATCAGCCCCAGCATTTT.

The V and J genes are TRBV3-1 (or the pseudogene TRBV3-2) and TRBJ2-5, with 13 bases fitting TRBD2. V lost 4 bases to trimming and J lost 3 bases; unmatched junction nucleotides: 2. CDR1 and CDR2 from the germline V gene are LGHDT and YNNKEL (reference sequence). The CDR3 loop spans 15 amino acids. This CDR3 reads CASSPLAGGKETQYF. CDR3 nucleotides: TGTGCCAGCAGCCCACTAGCGGGGGGGAAAGAGACCCAGTACTTC.

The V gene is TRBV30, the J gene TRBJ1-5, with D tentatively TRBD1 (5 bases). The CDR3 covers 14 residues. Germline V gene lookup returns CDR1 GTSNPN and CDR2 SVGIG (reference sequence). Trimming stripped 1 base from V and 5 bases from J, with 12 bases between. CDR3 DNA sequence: TGTGCCTGGAGTGCTCCCAGGGTACATCAGCCCCAGCATTTT. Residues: CAWSAPRVHQPQHF.

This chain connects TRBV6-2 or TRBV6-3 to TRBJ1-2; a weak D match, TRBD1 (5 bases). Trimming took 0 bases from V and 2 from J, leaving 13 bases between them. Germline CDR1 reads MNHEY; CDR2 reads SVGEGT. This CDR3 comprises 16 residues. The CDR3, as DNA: TGTGCCAGCAGTTACTCGGGACTCGAAAGGAACTATGGCTACACCTTC. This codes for CASSYSGLERNYGYTF.

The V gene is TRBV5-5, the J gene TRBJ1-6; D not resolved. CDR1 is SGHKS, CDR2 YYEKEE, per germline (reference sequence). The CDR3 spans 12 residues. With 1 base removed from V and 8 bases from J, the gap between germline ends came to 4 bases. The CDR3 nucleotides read TGTGCCAGCAGCTTGCAGGATTCACCCCTCCACTTT. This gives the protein CASSLQDSPLHF.

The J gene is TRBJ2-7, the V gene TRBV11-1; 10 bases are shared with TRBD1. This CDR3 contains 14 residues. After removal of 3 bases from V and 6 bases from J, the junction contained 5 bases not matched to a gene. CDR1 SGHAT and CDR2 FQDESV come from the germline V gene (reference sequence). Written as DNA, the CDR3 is TGTGCCAGCAGCTTGGACCGGGACAGGGGCGAGCAGTACTTC. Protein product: CASSLDRDRGEQYF.

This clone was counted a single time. CDR3 region: CASSLGGEREYVYEQYF. DNA of the CDR3: TGTGCCAGCAGCTTAGGGGGGGAGCGGGAGTATGTGTACGAGCAGTACTTC. The chain combines TRBV7-2 with TRBJ2-7, with 8 bases lining up with TRBD2. This CDR3 is 17 amino acids long. The J segment lost 4 bases and the V segment lost 1 base, leaving 12 bases of the junction unmatched. CDR1 is SGHTA, CDR2 FQGNSA, per germline.

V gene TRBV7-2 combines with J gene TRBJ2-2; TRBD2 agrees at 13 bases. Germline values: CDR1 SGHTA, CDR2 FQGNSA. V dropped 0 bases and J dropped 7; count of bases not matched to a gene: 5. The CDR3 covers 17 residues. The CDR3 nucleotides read TGTGCCAGCAGCTTAGCCGGACTAGCGGGAGAAGGCGGGGAGCTGTTTTTT. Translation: CASSLAGLAGEGGELFF.

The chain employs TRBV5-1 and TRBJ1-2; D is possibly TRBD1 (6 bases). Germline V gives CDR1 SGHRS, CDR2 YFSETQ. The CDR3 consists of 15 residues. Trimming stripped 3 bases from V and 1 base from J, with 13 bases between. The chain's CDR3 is CASSYGPGDNYGYTF. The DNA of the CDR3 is TGCGCCAGCAGCTATGGACCAGGGGATAACTATGGCTACACCTTC.

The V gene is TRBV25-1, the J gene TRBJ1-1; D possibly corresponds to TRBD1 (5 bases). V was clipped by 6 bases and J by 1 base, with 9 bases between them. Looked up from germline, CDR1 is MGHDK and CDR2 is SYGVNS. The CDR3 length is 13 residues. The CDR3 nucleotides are TGTGCCAGCAGACATACAGGGAACACTGAAGCTTTCTTT. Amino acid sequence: CASRHTGNTEAFF. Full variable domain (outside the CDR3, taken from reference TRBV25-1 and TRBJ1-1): EADIYQTPRYLVIGTGKKITLECSQTMGHDKMYWYQQDPGMELHLIHYSYGVNSTEKGDLSSESTVSRIRTEHFPLTLESARPSHTSQYLCASRHTGNTEAFFGQGTRLTVV.

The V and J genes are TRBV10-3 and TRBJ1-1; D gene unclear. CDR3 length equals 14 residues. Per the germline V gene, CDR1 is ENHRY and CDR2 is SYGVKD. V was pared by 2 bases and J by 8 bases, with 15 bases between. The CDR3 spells CAISEPNLRGEAFF. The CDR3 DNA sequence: TGTGCCATCAGTGAGCCTAACCTGAGAGGAGAAGCTTTCTTT.

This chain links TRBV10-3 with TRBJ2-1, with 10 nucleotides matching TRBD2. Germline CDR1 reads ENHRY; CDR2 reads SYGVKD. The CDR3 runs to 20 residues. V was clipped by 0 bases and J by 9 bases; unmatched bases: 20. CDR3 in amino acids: CAISESTPRWSGGAHTEQFF. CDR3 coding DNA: TGTGCCATCAGTGAGTCGACCCCGCGATGGAGCGGGGGGGCCCACACTGAGCAGTTCTTC.

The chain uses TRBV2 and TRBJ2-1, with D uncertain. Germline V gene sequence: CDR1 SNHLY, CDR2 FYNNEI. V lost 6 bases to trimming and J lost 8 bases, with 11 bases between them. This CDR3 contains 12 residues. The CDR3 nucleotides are TGTGCCAGCAGGAGCCAAAGCGATGAGCAGTTCTTC. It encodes CASRSQSDEQFF.

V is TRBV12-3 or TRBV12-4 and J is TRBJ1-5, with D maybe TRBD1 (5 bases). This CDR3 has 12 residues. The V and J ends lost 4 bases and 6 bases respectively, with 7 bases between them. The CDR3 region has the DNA TGTGCCAGCAGTTCAAGGGGTCAGCCCCAGCATTTT. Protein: CASSSRGQPQHF.

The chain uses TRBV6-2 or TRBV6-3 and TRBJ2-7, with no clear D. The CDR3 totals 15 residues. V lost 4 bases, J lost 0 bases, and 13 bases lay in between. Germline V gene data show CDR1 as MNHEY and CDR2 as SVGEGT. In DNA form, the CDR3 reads TGTGCCAGCAGTTCCCCGCGGCCTTACTCCTACGAGCAGTACTTC. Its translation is CASSSPRPYSYEQYF.